The 9 T cell receptor beta chains below all came from one sample that was sequenced in a study of T cell repertoires in ileal Crohn's disease. Time point indicated: neoterminal ileum biopsy at postoperative endoscopy, about 6 months after surgery. The protocol was immunoSEQ multiplex PCR, while the TCRdb copy is restricted to in-frame clones and leaves out a portion. The data show more than 50,000 clones, about 89% seen once. Sequenced material: ileal tissue. Receptors were obtained from an adult with Crohn's disease.

The CDR3 is CASSQAPGQSSTDTQYF. CDR3 DNA: TGTGCCAGCAGCCAAGCACCCGGACAGAGTAGCACAGATACGCAGTATTTT. V gene TRBV14 combines with J gene TRBJ2-3, with a tentative D call TRBD1 (6 bases). The CDR3 is 17 residues long. V was clipped by 1 base and J by 0 bases, with 14 bases between them. Germline-derived CDR1 and CDR2 are SGHDN and FVKESK.

The V and J genes are TRBV6-5 and TRBJ1-1; 9 nucleotides line up with TRBD1. The CDR3 has 14 amino acids. CDR1 and CDR2 from the germline V gene are MNHEY and SVGAGI. V gave up 7 bases and J gave up 5 bases; unmatched junction bases: 8. CDR3 region: CASNTGTGRTEAFF. CDR3 DNA sequence: TGTGCCAGCAATACCGGGACAGGGCGAACTGAAGCTTTCTTT.

This chain uses TRBV5-1 with TRBJ2-1; 14 bases line up with TRBD2. CDR1 is SGHRS, CDR2 YFSETQ, per germline. V dropped 4 bases and J dropped 2; count of bases not matched to a gene: 2. The CDR3 extends over 16 amino acids. The CDR3 spells CASSKTSGGAYNEQFF. Written as DNA, the CDR3 is TGCGCCAGCAGCAAGACTAGCGGGGGGGCCTACAATGAGCAGTTCTTC.

J is TRBJ2-2 and V is TRBV5-1; no clear D gene. The CDR3 extends over 15 amino acids. Germline V gives CDR1 SGHRS, CDR2 YFSETQ. Trimming cost V 4 bases and J 0 bases, with 10 bases left between them. CDR3 sequence reads: CASSLEPSNTGELFF. CDR3 sequence (DNA): TGCGCCAGCAGCCTCGAGCCGTCGAACACCGGGGAGCTGTTTTTT.

The chain employs TRBV4-1 and TRBJ2-3; 15 bases match TRBD2. Per germline, CDR1 MGHRA and CDR2 YSYEKL. This CDR3 spans 16 amino acids. V lost 4 bases to trimming and J lost 6 bases; unmatched junction nucleotides: 5. CDR3 in DNA: TGCGCCAGCAGCCGCGGACTAGCGGGAGGGCTGGATACGCAGTATTTT. It codes for CASSRGLAGGLDTQYF.

This clone appeared a few times. The chain uses TRBV6-1 and TRBJ1-1; 9 bases match TRBD1. Unmatched junction bases numbered 5, after V lost 6 bases and J lost 6 bases. In germline, CDR1 is MNHNS, CDR2 SASEGT. This CDR3 comprises 13 residues. The chain's CDR3 is CASSGTGTAEAFF. CDR3 bases: TGTGCCAGCAGCGGGACAGGGACCGCTGAAGCTTTCTTT.

The J gene is TRBJ2-6, the V gene TRBV5-4; D is possibly TRBD2 (5 bases). The CDR3 totals 16 residues. Trimming removed 1 base at V and 2 bases at J, with 10 bases between. CDR1 is SGHNT and CDR2 is YYREEE in the germline V gene (reference sequence). The CDR3 region is CASSLSRGTGANVLTF. For the CDR3, the DNA is TGTGCCAGCAGCTTGAGTCGGGGTACTGGGGCCAACGTCCTGACTTTC.

This sequence joins TRBV6-5 and TRBJ1-1; D ambiguous. Per the germline V gene, CDR1 is MNHEY and CDR2 is SVGAGI. CDR3 length: 13 residues. V lost 4 bases to trimming and J lost 7 bases, with 13 bases between them. DNA for the CDR3: TGTGCCAGCAGTTCCCTGGGCGCCGTTGAAGCTTTCTTT. Residues: CASSSLGAVEAFF.

Concerning this clone itself: Mismatch with germline at one junction end may stem from a read error. The gene calls are TRBV6-5 and TRBJ1-1; D is ambiguous. CDR1 MNHEY and CDR2 SVGAGI come from the germline V gene. This CDR3 is 12 amino acids long. This CDR3 reads CASSQNGLTPGF. In DNA form, the CDR3 reads TGTGCCAGCAGTCAAAACGGACTCACCCCCGGTTTT.